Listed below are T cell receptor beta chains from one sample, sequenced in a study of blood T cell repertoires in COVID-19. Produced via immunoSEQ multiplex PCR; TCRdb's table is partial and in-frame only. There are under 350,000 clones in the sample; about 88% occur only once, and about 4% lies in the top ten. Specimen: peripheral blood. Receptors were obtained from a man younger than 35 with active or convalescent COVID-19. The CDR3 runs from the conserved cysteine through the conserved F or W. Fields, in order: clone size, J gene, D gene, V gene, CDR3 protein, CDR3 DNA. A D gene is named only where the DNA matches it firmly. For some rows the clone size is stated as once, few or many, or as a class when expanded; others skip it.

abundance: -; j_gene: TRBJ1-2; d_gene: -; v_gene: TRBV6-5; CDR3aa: CASTRADPGGAGYTF; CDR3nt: TGTGCCAGCACGAGGGCCGACCCGGGAGGAGCTGGCTACACCTTC
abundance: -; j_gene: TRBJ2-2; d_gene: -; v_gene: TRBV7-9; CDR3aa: CASKTGSAGELFF; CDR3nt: TGTGCCAGCAAAACAGGCAGTGCCGGGGAGCTGTTTTTT
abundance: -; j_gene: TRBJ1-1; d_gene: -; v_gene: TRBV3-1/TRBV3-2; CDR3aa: CASSLRGHGGGTEAFF; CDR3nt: TGTGCCAGCAGCCTAAGGGGTCACGGGGGGGGCACTGAAGCTTTCTTT
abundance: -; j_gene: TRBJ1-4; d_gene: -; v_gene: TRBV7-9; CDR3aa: CASSFPTGPGKLFF; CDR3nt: TGTGCCAGCAGCTTTCCGACAGGTCCGGGAAAACTGTTTTTT
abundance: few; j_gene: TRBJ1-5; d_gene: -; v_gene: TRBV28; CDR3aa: CASSGKGHRGVQPQHF; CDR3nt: TGTGCCAGCAGTGGAAAGGGACATAGGGGTGTACAGCCCCAGCATTTT
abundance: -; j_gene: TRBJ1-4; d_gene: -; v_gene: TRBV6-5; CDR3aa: CASTTGGYNEKLFF; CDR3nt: TGTGCCAGCACCACGGGGGGGTATAATGAAAAACTGTTTTTT
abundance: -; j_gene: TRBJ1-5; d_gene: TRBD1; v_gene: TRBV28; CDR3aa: CASRRGDRNQPQHF; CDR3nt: TGTGCCAGCAGAAGGGGGGACAGAAATCAGCCCCAGCATTTT
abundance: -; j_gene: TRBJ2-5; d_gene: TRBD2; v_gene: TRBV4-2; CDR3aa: CASSPTHDAGLQETQYF; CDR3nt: TGTGCCAGCAGCCCAACTCACGACGCGGGACTACAAGAGACCCAGTACTTC
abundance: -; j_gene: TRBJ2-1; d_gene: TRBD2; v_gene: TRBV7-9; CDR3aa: CASSLPGLAGVHEQFF; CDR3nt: TGTGCCAGCAGCTTACCGGGACTAGCGGGAGTCCATGAGCAGTTCTTC
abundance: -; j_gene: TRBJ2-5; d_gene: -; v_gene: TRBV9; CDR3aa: CASSVEEYQETQYF; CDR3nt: TGTGCCAGCAGCGTAGAGGAGTACCAAGAGACCCAGTACTTC
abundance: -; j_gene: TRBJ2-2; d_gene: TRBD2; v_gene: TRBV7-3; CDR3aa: CASSQPRQREGRTGELFF; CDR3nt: TGTGCCAGCAGCCAACCCCGGCAGCGGGAGGGCCGTACCGGGGAGCTGTTTTTT
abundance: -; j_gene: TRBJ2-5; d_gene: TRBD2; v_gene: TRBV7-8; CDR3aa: CASIRLGEGETQYF; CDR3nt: TGTGCCAGCATACGCCTCGGGGAGGGGGAGACCCAGTACTTC
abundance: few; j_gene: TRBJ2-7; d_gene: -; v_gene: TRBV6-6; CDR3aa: CASGTKASGAEQYF; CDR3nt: TGTGCCAGCGGCACGAAGGCCTCTGGAGCCGAGCAGTACTTC
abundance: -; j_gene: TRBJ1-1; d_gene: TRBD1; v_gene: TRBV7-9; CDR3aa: CASSSRTGANTEAFF; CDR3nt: TGTGCCAGCAGCTCGCGGACAGGAGCGAACACTGAAGCTTTCTTT
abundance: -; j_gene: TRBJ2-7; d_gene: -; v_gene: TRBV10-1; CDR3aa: CASGGENEQYF; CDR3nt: TGCGCCAGCGGAGGGGAAAACGAGCAGTACTTC
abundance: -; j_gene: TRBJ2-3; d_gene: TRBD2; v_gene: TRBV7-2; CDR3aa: CASSNSLAGGPADTQYF; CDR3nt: TGTGCCAGCAGCAACTCACTAGCGGGAGGGCCCGCAGATACGCAGTATTTT
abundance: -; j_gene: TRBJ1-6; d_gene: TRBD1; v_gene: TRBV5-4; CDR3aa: CASSPNRGSYNSPLHF; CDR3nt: TGTGCCAGCAGCCCGAACAGGGGCTCCTATAATTCACCCCTCCACTTT
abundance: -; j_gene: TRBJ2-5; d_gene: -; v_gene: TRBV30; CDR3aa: CAWSVLNGETQYF; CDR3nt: TGTGCCTGGAGTGTACTAAACGGGGAGACCCAGTACTTC
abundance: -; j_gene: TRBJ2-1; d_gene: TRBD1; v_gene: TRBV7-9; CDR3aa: CASSSSLRGHNEQFF; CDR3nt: TGTGCCAGCAGCTCATCCCTAAGGGGGCACAATGAGCAGTTCTTC
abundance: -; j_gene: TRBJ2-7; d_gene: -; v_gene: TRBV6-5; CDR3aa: CASIPREGGRHEQYF; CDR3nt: TGTGCCAGCATCCCAAGGGAGGGGGGTAGGCACGAGCAGTACTTC
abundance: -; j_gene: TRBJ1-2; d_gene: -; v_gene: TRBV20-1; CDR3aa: CSAKPTEGYTF; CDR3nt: TGCAGTGCTAAACCCACGGAGGGCTACACCTTC
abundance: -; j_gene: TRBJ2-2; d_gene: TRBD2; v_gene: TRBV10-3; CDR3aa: CAIGLAGGTNTGELFF; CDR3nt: TGTGCCATTGGACTAGCGGGAGGGACGAACACCGGGGAGCTGTTTTTT
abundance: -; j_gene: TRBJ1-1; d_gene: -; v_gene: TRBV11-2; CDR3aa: CASSPWNPPQGGAEAFF; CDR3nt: TGTGCCAGCAGCCCCTGGAACCCCCCACAGGGTGGGGCTGAAGCTTTCTTT
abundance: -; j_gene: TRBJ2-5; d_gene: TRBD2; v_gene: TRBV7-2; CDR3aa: CASSRTSGRVQETQYF; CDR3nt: TGTGCCAGCAGCCGGACTAGCGGGAGAGTACAAGAGACCCAGTACTTC
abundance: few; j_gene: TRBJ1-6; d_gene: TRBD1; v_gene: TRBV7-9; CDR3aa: CASSSGQGSSPLHF; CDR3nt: TGTGCCAGCAGCTCGGGACAGGGGAGCTCACCCCTCCACTTT
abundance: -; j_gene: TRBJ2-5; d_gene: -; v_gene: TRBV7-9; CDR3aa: CASRPNILKGPETQYF; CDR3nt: TGTGCCAGCAGACCCAACATTTTGAAGGGGCCGGAGACCCAGTACTTC
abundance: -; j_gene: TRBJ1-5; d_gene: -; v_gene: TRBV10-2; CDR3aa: CASSESGTGLPQHF; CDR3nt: TGCGCCAGCAGTGAGTCGGGCACCGGCTTGCCCCAGCATTTT
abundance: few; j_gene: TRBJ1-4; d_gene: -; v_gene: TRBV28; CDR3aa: CASSLTGTWNEKLFF; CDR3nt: TGTGCCAGCAGTTTAACAGGGACCTGGAATGAAAAACTGTTTTTT
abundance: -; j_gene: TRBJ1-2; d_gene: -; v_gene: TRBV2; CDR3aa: CASSRGVGYTF; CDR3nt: TGTGCCAGCAGTCGGGGGGTGGGCTACACCTTC
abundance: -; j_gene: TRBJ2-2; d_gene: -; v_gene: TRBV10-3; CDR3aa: CAMGGTTGELFF; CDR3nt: TGTGCCATGGGGGGTACTACCGGGGAGCTGTTTTTT
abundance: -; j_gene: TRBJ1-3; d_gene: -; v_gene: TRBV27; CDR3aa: CASSFDRSSGNTIYF; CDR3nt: TGTGCCAGCAGTTTCGACAGGAGTTCTGGAAACACCATATATTTT
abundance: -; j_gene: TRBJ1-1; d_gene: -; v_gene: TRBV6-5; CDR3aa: CAAHSGLGTEAFF; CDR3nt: TGTGCCGCCCACAGCGGGCTCGGCACTGAAGCTTTCTTT
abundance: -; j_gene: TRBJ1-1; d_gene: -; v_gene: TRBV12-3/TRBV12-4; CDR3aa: CANGESMNTEAFF; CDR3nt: TGTGCCAATGGGGAGTCCATGAACACTGAAGCTTTCTTT
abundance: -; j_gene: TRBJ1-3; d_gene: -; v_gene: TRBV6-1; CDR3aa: CASSEDGISENTIYF; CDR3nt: TGTGCCAGCAGTGAAGACGGGATCTCGGAGAACACCATATATTTT
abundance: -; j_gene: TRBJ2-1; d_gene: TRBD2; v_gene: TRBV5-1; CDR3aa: CASSLQAGSYNEQFF; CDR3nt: TGCGCCAGCAGCTTGCAAGCGGGGTCTTACAATGAGCAGTTCTTC
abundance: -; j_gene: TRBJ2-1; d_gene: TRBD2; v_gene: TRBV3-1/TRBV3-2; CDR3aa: CASSPQPGLIQHEQFF; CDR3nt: TGTGCCAGCAGCCCTCAACCGGGACTAATCCAACATGAGCAGTTCTTC
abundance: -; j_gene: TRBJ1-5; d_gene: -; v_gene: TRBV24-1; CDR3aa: CATSDTGQPQHF; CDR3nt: TGTGCCACCAGTGATACGGGGCAGCCCCAGCATTTT
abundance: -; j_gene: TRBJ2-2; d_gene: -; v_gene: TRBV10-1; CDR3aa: CASSGLVGTGELFF; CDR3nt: TGCGCCAGCAGTGGACTAGTCGGCACCGGGGAGCTGTTTTTT
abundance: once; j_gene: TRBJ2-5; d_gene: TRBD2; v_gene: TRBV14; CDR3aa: CASSRRLAGETQYF; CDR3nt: TGTGCCAGCAGTCGACGACTAGCGGGAGAGACCCAGTACTTC
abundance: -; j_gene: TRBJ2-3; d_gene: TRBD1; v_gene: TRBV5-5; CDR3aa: CASSFPKGTAQTDTQYF; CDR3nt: TGTGCCAGCAGCTTTCCTAAAGGGACAGCTCAAACAGATACGCAGTATTTT
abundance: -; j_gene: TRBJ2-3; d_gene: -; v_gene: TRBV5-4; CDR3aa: CASSIDSTDTDTQYF; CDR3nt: TGTGCCAGCAGCATCGACAGTACTGACACAGATACGCAGTATTTT
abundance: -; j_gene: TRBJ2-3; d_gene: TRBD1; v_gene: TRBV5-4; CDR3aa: CASSLDRGRTDTQYF; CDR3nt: TGTGCCAGCAGCTTGGACAGGGGGCGAACAGATACGCAGTATTTT
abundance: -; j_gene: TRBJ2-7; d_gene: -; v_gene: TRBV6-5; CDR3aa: CASRLTPGYEQYF; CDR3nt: TGTGCCAGCAGGCTGACACCGGGGTACGAGCAGTACTTC
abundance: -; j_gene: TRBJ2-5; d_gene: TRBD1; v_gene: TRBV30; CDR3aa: CAGWTGGETQYF; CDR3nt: TGTGCCGGATGGACAGGTGGGGAGACCCAGTACTTC
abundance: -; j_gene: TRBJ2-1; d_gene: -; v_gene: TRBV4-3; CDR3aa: CASSHGVGKPNNEQFF; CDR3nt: TGCGCCAGCAGCCACGGGGTAGGGAAGCCTAACAATGAGCAGTTCTTC
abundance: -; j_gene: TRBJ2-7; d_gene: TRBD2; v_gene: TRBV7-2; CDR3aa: CASRPEGLAGEQYF; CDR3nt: TGTGCCAGCAGACCAGAGGGACTAGCGGGCGAGCAGTACTTC
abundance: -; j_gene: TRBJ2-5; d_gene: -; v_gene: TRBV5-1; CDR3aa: CASTRDTQETQYF; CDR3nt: TGCGCCAGCACCCGGGACACCCAAGAGACCCAGTACTTC